This T cell receptor (beta chain) was identified during a study of T cells after yellow fever vaccination. General observations from the study: It was a weaker secondary response, yet one that peaked faster, at day 5 versus 15.

This clonotype showed up many times. Its specificity is unknown. The CDR3 runs to 12 residues. CDR1 is MGHRA, CDR2 YSYEKL, per germline. The V and J ends lost 0 bases and 11 bases respectively, with 10 bases between them. TCRdb processed the 5' RACE reads anew with MiXCR; each CDR3 protein has one entry. This sample carries approximately 110,000 distinct CDR3 sequences, 7.4% of them seen once, and the ten largest clones take around 2.7%. The specimen comprised CD4+ T cells sorted from PBMCs, sampled 10 to 11 days after the first yellow fever vaccination. The source is a man between 18 and 29 years old who received the YFV17D yellow fever vaccine. The chain is built from TRBV4-1 and TRBJ1-1; no clear D. In DNA form, the CDR3 reads TGCGCCAGCAGCCAAGATTGGCAGGCGGCTTTCTTT. Its protein product is CASSQDWQAAFF.